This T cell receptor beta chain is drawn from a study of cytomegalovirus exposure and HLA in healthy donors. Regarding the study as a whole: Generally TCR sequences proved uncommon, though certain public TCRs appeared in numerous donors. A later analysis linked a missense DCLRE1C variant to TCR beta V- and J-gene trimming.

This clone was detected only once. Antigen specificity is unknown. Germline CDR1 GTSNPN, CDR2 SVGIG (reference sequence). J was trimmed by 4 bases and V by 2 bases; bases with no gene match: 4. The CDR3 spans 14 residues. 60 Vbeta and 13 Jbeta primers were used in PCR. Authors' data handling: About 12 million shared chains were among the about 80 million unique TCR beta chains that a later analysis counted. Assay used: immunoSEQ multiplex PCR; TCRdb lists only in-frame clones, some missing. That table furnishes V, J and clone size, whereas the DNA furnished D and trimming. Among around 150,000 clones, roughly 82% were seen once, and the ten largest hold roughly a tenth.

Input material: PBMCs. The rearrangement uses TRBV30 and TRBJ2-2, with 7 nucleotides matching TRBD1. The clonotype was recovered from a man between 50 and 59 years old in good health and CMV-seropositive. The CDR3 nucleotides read TGTGCCTGGAGTACAGGGGTGGGCACCGGGGAGCTGTTTTTT. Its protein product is CAWSTGVGTGELFF.